A few counts support the clone carrying this TCR beta chain. No antigen is known for it. This sample is part of a study of CD8 T cells in ankylosing spondylitis. Study-level results: The study identified a TCR beta motif of roughly eight highly homologous variants that appeared characteristic of ankylosing spondylitis blood.

Germline assignment: CDR1 SGHAT and CDR2 FQDESV (reference sequence). V was shortened by 8 bases and J by 9 bases, with 23 bases between the two germline ends. This CDR3 comprises 15 residues. MiXCR, applied by TCRdb to the 5' RACE reads, yields one record per CDR3 protein. This repertoire shows about 360,000 distinct CDR3 sequences, approximately 20% found once; its top ten account for about 12%. This rearrangement joins TRBV11-1 to TRBJ2-1; TRBD1 is a possible D gene (6 bases). This sequence was found in a male donor with ankylosing spondylitis or in good health (not recorded which). Source material: blood, either unsorted or a sorted T cell fraction (not recorded which). The CDR3 loop is CASQSGATMDSEQFF. CDR3 sequence (DNA): TGTGCCAGCCAATCCGGGGCCACAATGGACAGTGAGCAGTTCTTC. Based on the CDR3 plus reference TRBV11-1 and TRBJ2-1, the full variable domain is EAEVAQSPRYKITEKSQAVAFWCDPISGHATLYWYRQILGQGPELLVQFQDESVVDDSQLPKDRFSAERLKGVDSTLKIQPAELGDSAMYLCASQSGATMDSEQFFGPGTRLTVL.